A selection of T cell receptor beta chains follows, all from one sample in a study of blood T cell repertoires in COVID-19. Produced via immunoSEQ multiplex PCR; TCRdb's table is partial and in-frame only. This sample carries about 160,000 clones, about 80% of them seen once, and the ten largest clones take approximately 22%. What was sequenced was peripheral blood. The receptors shown here come from a woman older than 75 with acute or convalescent COVID-19. Both conserved end residues are part of each CDR3. A D gene is named only where the DNA matches it firmly. Part of the rows lack a size; the others show once, few, many or a class for expanded clones.

-	TRBV10-3	-	TRBJ2-1	TGTGCCATCAGTGAGGAGCGCGTCTACAATGAGCAGTTCTTC	CAISEERVYNEQFF
-	TRBV18	-	TRBJ1-4	TGTGCCAGCTCACCCGGACTAAATGAAAAACTGTTTTTT	CASSPGLNEKLFF
-	TRBV24-1	TRBD1	TRBJ2-5	TGTGCCACCAAGGGTTCAGGGGGAGAGACCCAGTACTTC	CATKGSGGETQYF
-	TRBV6-6	-	TRBJ1-5	TGTGCCAGCGGCTTAGGGGCAGGGGAAGGGACGCAGCCCCAGCATTTT	CASGLGAGEGTQPQHF
once	TRBV4-1	TRBD1	TRBJ2-1	TGCGCCAGCAGCCAAGGGACAGGGGGCATCAGCGGGAGCTACAATGAGCAGTTCTTC	CASSQGTGGISGSYNEQFF
-	TRBV10-1	-	TRBJ2-3	TGCGCCAGCAGTGACCCCGCGGGGACGCAGTATTTT	CASSDPAGTQYF
once	TRBV5-6	TRBD1	TRBJ1-1	TGTGCCAGCAGCTTTTCCGACAGGGGCACTGAAGCTTTCTTT	CASSFSDRGTEAFF
-	TRBV19	TRBD1	TRBJ1-2	TGTGCCAGTGGTCGGACAGGGGCTAACTATGGCTACACCTTC	CASGRTGANYGYTF
-	TRBV9	TRBD2	TRBJ2-1	TGTGCCAGCAGGGCAGATAGCGGGAGTAATGAGCAGTTCTTC	CASRADSGSNEQFF
-	TRBV5-4	-	TRBJ2-3	TGTGCCAGCAGCTTTGGTAGTATCGCAGATACGCAGTATTTT	CASSFGSIADTQYF
-	TRBV9	-	TRBJ1-2	TGTGCCAGCAGCGTAGTTCCCCAGGGTAGCTATGGCTACACCTTC	CASSVVPQGSYGYTF
-	TRBV6-5	-	TRBJ1-3	TGTGCCAGCAGCTCCCCGGGACTCGGCGGAAACACCATATATTTT	CASSSPGLGGNTIYF
-	TRBV5-1	-	TRBJ1-2	TGCGCCAGCAGCCCGGTGGGTGGACTGTGGGGCTACACCTTC	CASSPVGGLWGYTF